The T cell receptor (beta chain) described here comes from a study of blood T cell repertoires in COVID-19. In Seattle, patients joined the study during active infection and were tracked longitudinally. In this sample, this clone turned up once. Sequencing was performed with immunoSEQ multiplex PCR; in TCRdb, only in-frame clones are kept and a portion is missing. Of 150,000 to 250,000 clones in the sample, about 85% were seen once. Looked up from germline, CDR1 is MNHEY and CDR2 is SVGEGT. V shed 2 bases, J shed 7 bases, and the junction held 9 bases outside the gene matches. The CDR3 length is 16 residues.

The sequencing input was peripheral blood. The chain employs TRBV6-2 or TRBV6-3 and TRBJ2-1, with 9 positions matching TRBD2. The TCR was taken from a woman between 35 and 50 years old with COVID-19, enrolled during active disease. The CDR3, as DNA: TGTGCCAGCAGTTACGTCGCGGGGGGGCCAGGGAATGAGCAGTTCTTC. Its protein is CASSYVAGGPGNEQFF.